This T cell receptor (beta chain) was observed in a study of somatic mutations in cytotoxic T cells in rheumatoid arthritis. TCRdb's copy holds only in-frame clones and misses some; the assay was immunoSEQ multiplex PCR. The data show about 36,000 clones, around 80% seen once. With 8 bases clipped from V and 10 bases from J, the junction kept 10 bases outside the gene matches. Germline-derived CDR1 and CDR2 are MNHEY and SMNVEV (reference sequence). The CDR3 length is 13 residues. Positive selection using magnetic beads isolated the CD4+ and CD8+ cells (purity was checked by flow cytometry). This chain uses TRBV27 with TRBJ2-1; TRBD2 agrees at 8 bases. The sample was CD8+ T cells sorted from blood. This sequence originates from a man aged 35 to 55 in good health. In DNA, the CDR3 is TGTGCCAGCCGTCCGGGACTAGAATTCGAGCAGTTCTTC. Its protein is CASRPGLEFEQFF.